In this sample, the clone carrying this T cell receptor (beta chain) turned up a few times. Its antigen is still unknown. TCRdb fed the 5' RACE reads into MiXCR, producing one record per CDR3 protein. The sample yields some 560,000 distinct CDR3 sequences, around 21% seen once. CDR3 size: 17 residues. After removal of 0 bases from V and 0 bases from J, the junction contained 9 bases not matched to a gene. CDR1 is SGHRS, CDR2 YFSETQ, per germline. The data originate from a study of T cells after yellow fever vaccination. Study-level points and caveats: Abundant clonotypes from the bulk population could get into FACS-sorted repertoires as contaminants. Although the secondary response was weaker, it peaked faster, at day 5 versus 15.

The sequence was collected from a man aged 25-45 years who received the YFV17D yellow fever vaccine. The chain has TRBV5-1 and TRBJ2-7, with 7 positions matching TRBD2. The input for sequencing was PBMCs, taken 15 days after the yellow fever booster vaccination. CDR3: CASSLAAGVLISYEQYF. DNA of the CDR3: TGCGCCAGCAGCTTGGCCGCGGGAGTCCTAATCTCCTACGAGCAGTACTTC.